The T cell receptor beta chain described here comes from a study of human T cells and chemical hapten exposure. Noted time point: patch test 2, 6 weeks after DPC sensitization. Treatment reported: therapeutic diphenylcyclopropenone sensitization with weekly scalp DPC. From germline, CDR1 is MNHNS and CDR2 SASEGT. V gave up 2 bases and J gave up 7 bases; unmatched junction bases: 2. The CDR3 runs to 13 residues. The table lists this clonotype with many counts. In TCRdb, the RACE reads were re-called with MiXCR into one record per CDR3 protein. The sample contains about 140,000 distinct CDR3 sequences, approximately 10% of which appear only once.

The chain has TRBV6-1 and TRBJ1-2, with 9 bases matching TRBD1. This specimen was whole blood, taken in connection with sensitization to the hapten diphenylcyclopropenone (DPC). The clonotype comes from a woman between 50 and 59 years old with alopecia areata. Some clones in this sample may be carry-over from other donors' samples. CDR3 sequence reads: CASSETGGTGYTF. CDR3 bases: TGTGCCAGCAGTGAAACAGGGGGCACTGGCTACACCTTC.